The sequence of this T cell receptor beta chain was determined in a study of blood T cell repertoires in COVID-19. Background on the study: The United States, Italy and Spain provided the acute and convalescent COVID-19 samples. PBMCs, B-cell-depleted T cells, or T cells provided the cDNA or gDNA that made up the material.

Authors' processing steps: Reference gene primer amplification in the assay estimated nucleated cell counts. The method was immunoSEQ multiplex PCR; TCRdb's version includes in-frame clones alone and lacks a portion of them. That table gives V, J and clone size, and the DNA gave D and trimming. The table has fewer than 150,000 clones, 82% seen once. Per germline, CDR1 SGDLS and CDR2 YYNGEE. Trimming cost V 4 bases and J 8 bases; bases outside gene matches: 4. The CDR3 runs to 14 residues. V is TRBV9 and J is TRBJ2-1; 12 positions match TRBD2. The receptor was isolated from an elderly woman with acute or convalescent COVID-19. Sequencing used peripheral blood. CDR3 sequence reads: CASSFGTSGHEQFF. CDR3 sequence (DNA): TGTGCCAGCAGCTTCGGGACTAGCGGGCATGAGCAGTTCTTC.